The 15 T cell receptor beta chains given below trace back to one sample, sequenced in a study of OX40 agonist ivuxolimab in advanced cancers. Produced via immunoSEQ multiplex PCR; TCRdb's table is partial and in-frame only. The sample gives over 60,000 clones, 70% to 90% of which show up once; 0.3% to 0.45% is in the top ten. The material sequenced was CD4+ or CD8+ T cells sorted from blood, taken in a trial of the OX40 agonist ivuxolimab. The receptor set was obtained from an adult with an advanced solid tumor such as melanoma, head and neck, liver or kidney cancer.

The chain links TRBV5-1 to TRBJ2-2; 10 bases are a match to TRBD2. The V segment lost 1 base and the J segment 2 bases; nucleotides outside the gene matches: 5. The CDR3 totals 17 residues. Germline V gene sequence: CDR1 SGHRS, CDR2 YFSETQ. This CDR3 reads CASSLTRTSGNTGELFF. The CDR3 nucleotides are TGCGCCAGCAGCTTGACTCGGACTAGCGGTAACACCGGGGAGCTGTTTTTT.

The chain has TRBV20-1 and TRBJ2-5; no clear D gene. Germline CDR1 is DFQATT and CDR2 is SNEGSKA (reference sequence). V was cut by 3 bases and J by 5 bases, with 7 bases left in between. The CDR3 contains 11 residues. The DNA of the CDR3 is TGCAGTGCTAGGTTCGGGGAGACCCAGTACTTC. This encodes CSARFGETQYF.

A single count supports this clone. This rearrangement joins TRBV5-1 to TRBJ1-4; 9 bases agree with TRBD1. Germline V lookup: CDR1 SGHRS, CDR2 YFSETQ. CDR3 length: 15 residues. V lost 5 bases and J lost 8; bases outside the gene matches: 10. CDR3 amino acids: CASSSSTGGQEKLFF. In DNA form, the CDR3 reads TGCGCCAGCAGTTCCTCGACAGGGGGTCAAGAAAAACTGTTTTTT.

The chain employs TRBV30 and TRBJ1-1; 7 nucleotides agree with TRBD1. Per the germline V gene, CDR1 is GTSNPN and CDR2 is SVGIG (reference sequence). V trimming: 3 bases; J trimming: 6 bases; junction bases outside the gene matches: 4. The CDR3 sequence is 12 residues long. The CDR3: CAWSLGGPEAFF. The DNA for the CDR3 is TGTGCCTGGAGCCTAGGGGGCCCTGAAGCTTTCTTT.

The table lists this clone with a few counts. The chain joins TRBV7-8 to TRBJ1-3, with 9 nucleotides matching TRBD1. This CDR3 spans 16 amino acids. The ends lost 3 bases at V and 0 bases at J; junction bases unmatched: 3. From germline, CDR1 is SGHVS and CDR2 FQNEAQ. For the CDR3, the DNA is TGTGCCAGCAGCTTTGGGACAGGGTACTCTGGAAACACCATATATTTT. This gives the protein CASSFGTGYSGNTIYF. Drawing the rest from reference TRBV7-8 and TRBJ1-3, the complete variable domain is GAGVSQSPRYKVAKRGQDVALRCDPISGHVSLFWYQQALGQGPEFLTYFQNEAQLDKSGLPSDRFFAERPEGSVSTLKIQRTQQEDSAVYLCASSFGTGYSGNTIYFGEGSWLTVV.

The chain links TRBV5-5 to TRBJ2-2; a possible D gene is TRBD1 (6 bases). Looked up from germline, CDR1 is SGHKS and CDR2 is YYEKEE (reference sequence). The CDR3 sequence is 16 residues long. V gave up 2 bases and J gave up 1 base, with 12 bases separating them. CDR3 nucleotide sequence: TGTGCCAGCAGCTTCGCCCAGGGACAGAACACCGGGGAGCTGTTTTTT. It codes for CASSFAQGQNTGELFF.

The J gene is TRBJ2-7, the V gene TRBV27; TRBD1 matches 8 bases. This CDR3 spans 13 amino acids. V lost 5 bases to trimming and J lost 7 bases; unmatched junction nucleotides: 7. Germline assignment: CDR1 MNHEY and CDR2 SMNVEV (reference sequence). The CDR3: CASSKDRAREQYF. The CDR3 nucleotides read TGTGCCAGCAGTAAGGACAGGGCGCGGGAGCAGTACTTC.

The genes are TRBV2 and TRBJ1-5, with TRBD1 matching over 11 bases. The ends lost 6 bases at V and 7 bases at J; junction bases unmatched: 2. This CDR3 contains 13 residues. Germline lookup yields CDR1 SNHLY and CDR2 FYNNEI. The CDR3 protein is CASRGQGEQPQHF. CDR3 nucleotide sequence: TGTGCCAGCAGGGGACAGGGGGAGCAGCCCCAGCATTTT.

CDR3 nucleotides: TGTGCCAGCAGCCGTGGAGGGACCTACAATGAGCAGTTCTTC. Its protein product is CASSRGGTYNEQFF. J is TRBJ2-1 and V is TRBV7-9, with a possible D match to TRBD2 (6 bases). V shed 5 bases and J shed 2 bases, with 10 bases lying between them. The germline CDR1 and CDR2 sequences are SEHNR and FQNEAQ (reference sequence). The CDR3 has 14 amino acids.

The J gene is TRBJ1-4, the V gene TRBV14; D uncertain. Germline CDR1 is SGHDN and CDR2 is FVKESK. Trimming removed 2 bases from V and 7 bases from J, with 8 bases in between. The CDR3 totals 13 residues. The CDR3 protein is CASSQRLGEKLFF. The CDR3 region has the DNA TGTGCCAGCAGCCAACGACTGGGTGAAAAACTGTTTTTT.

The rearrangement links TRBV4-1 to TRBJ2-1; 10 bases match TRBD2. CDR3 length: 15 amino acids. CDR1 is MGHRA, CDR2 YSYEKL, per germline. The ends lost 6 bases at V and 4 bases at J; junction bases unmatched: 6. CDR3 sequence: CASRARTSGYNEQFF. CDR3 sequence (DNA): TGCGCCAGCAGAGCCAGGACTAGCGGATACAATGAGCAGTTCTTC.

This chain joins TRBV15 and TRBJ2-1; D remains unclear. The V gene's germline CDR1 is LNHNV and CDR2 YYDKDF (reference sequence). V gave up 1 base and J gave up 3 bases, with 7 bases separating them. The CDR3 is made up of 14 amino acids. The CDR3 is CATSRVDYYNEQFF. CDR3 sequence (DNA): TGTGCCACCAGCAGAGTTGATTACTACAATGAGCAGTTCTTC.

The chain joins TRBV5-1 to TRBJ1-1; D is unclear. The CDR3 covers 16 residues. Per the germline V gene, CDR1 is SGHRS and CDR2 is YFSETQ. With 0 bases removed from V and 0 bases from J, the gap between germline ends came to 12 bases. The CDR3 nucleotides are TGCGCCAGCAGCTTGGGCTACTTCCCGATGAACACTGAAGCTTTCTTT. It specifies CASSLGYFPMNTEAFF.

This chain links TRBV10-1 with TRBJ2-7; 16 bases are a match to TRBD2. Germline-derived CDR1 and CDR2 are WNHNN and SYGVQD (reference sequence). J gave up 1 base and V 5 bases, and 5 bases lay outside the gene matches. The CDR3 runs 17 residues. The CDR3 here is CASSPGTSGRGSYEQYF. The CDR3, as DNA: TGCGCCAGCAGTCCAGGGACTAGCGGGAGGGGGTCCTACGAGCAGTACTTC.

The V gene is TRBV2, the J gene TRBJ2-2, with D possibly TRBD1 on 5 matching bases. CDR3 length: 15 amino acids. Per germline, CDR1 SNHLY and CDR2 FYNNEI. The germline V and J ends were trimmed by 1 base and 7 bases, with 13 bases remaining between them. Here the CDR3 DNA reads TGTGCCAGCAGTGAAGAAGGGGAAACGGTCGGGGAGCTGTTTTTT. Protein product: CASSEEGETVGELFF.